The sequence of this T cell receptor beta chain was determined in a study of blood T cell repertoires in COVID-19. Produced via immunoSEQ multiplex PCR; TCRdb's table is partial and in-frame only. Here the sample spans tens of thousands of clones, 70% to 90% being singletons. Germline V gene data show CDR1 as KGHDR and CDR2 as SFDVKD. CDR3 length equals 16 residues. Losses at the gene ends were 2 bases for V and 5 bases for J; bases not matched to a gene: 2. The sample consisted of peripheral blood. The TCR originated in a human donor in a cohort sampled during active COVID-19. This chain joins TRBV24-1 and TRBJ2-5; 15 positions agree with TRBD2. The CDR3, as DNA: TGTGCCACCAGTGATTCCGGACTAGCGGGAGGGGAGACCCAGTACTTC. Translation gives CATSDSGLAGGETQYF.